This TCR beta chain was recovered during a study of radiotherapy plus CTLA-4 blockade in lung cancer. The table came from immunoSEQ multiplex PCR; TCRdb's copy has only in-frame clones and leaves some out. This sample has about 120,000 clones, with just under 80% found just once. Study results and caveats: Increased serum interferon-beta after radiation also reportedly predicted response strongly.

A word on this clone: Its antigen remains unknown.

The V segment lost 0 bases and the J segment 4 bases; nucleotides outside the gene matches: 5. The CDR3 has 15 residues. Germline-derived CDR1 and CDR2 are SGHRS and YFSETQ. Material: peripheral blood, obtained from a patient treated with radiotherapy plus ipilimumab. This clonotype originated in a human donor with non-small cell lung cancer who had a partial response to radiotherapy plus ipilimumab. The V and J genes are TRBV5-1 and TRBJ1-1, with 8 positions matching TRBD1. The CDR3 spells CASSLARTGITEAFF. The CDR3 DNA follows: TGCGCCAGCAGCTTGGCGAGGACAGGGATCACTGAAGCTTTCTTT.